The sequence of this T cell receptor beta chain was determined in a study of shared clonotypes between healthy human individuals. Assay: immunoSEQ multiplex PCR; the TCRdb copy retains only in-frame clones and omits some. The data contain 2.3 million or so clones, approximately 95% of them singletons. Germline V lookup: CDR1 MNHEY, CDR2 SMNVEV (reference sequence). This CDR3 is built from 10 residues. The V end was cut by 10 bases, the J end by 5 bases, with 9 bases between. This TCR derives from a man aged 18 to 30 in good health. Some clones in this sample may be carry-over from other donors' samples. Sequenced: naive CD4+ T cells from PBMCs. Specified subset: CD45RA+ positively selected. The chain is built from TRBV27 and TRBJ2-7; D unclear. The CDR3 DNA follows: TGTGCCACCATGGATGACGAGCAGTACTTC. Its protein is CATMDDEQYF.